This TCR beta chain was profiled in a study of low-dose radiotherapy and immunotherapy resistance in tumors. For the study at large: In Cohort 2, 1 Gy per fraction was delivered every two weeks, for a total of 13 Gy over 26 weeks.

Time point here: after trial treatment. Treatment of the sample: LDRT plus nivolumab, ipilimumab, low-dose cyclophosphamide and aspirin (RACIN trial). Nivolumab, ipilimumab, aspirin, low-dose cyclophosphamide and low-dose radiotherapy were given to donors. TRAV and TRBV primers primed cDNA for both TCRalpha and TCRbeta. PCR amplification of the TCRs was performed with Phusion for 20 PCR cycles, and it relied on a constant-region primer together with a V-primer adapter. The isolated mRNA underwent amplification through in vitro transcription. Via MiXCR, TCRdb re-called the reads, giving one row per CDR3 protein. The sample carries 50,000 or so distinct CDR3 sequences, 20% to 25% recorded once. The CDR3 contains 11 residues. Germline V gives CDR1 DFQATT, CDR2 SNEGSKA (reference sequence). V was shortened by 5 bases and J by 3 bases, with 7 bases between the two germline ends. This clonotype was seen repeatedly, ten times or more.

This chain joins TRBV20-1 and TRBJ2-5; no firm D call. The TCR originated in a male donor with prostate cancer. Here the sequenced sample was PBMCs, taken after low-dose radiotherapy plus immunotherapy. The DNA for the CDR3 is TGCAGTGCTCTCCCGAAAGAGACCCAGTACTTC. Its protein is CSALPKETQYF.